This T cell receptor (beta chain) stems from a study of response to subunit inactivated influenza vaccine (dated by TCRdb to 2016 to 2019). In terms of the full investigation: Deep quantitative T cell receptor repertoire profiling was used in the study to track responses to a trivalent subunit inactivated influenza vaccine.

This clonotype came up once. There is no known antigen for this receptor. Per-nucleotide qualities are absent, and no much larger clonotype sits a single base away. A single read offers scant evidence. Library generation was performed with RT-PCR. The sequencer listed for this sample is Illumina HiSeq 2500. The public reads were reprocessed in TCRdb via fastp at Q25 and MiXCR, keeping in-frame beta chains. Rows matching on CDR3 protein sequence are summarized as one entry with the most common DNA and genes. The sample data list 500,000 to 550,000 distinct CDR3 sequences, and roughly a quarter of these were observed just once. The ten largest make up 2.8% of the sample. What the study reported, not specific to this receptor: The authors proposed that each seasonal influenza vaccination may bring in only a limited number of new T cells.

The trim is 0 bases for V and 5 bases for J, with a gap of 10 bases between the germline ends. The CDR3, from cysteine to phenylalanine, totals 14 residues. The only DNA kept is the CDR3, 42 bases in frame from the first base. CDR1 LGHNA and CDR2 YSLEER were looked up in the germline V gene. This sample was shared with a second study, whose subject was T cells expressing NK-cell markers. As described in the second report: The TCR beta cDNA libraries were made using 5'RACE template switching, a step that added both a universal primer site and unique molecular identifiers. Seven or eight donors provided sorted CD3+CD56+NKG2C+, CD3+CD56+NKG2C- and CD3+CD56-NKG2C+ T-cell subsets, whose TCR beta-chain repertoires were profiled. Among the eight sequenced donors, only one was HCMV-seronegative, while the other seven were HCMV-seropositive. In several experiments an anti-gammadeltaTCR antibody was added to restrict sorting to alphabetaTCR-expressing T cells. In several donors, the dominant CD3+CD56+NKG2C+ clonotypes ranked among the top 10 CD8+ clonotypes, making up roughly 1.0-8% of CD8+ T cells. Those dominant clonotypes were again the most abundant among CD3+CD56-NKG2C+ cells in a handful of donors, at roughly 28.3-65%. Whether the expanded NKG2C-expressing T cell clones were specific for HCMV antigens remained unclear. The eight sequenced donors were randomly selected healthy volunteers, three men and five women. HCMV-specific IgG was detected in serum with a commercial ELISA kit to determine HCMV serostatus. Peripheral blood mononuclear cells were isolated from blood by Ficoll density gradient centrifugation. CD4+ and CD8+ T cells were isolated from PBMC by magnetic immunoseparation with Miltenyi isolation kits. cDNA synthesis was primed from the TCR beta constant segment and was followed by two successive PCR amplification steps. Libraries were sequenced as 2 x 150 bp reads on Illumina HiSeq 2000/2500, MiSeq or NextSeq. MIGEC handled demultiplexing of the reads and grouping by UMI, while MiTCR was used to assemble and quantify clonotypes. To exclude erroneous sequences, only TCR cDNA sequences supported by at least two reads were retained. The tcR package was used for downstream repertoire analysis, and clonotypes were matched between fractions using CDR3 nucleotide sequence together with V segment. Antigen specificity was annotated against VDJdb with VDJmatch, allowing one amino acid substitution in CDR3.

The TCR comes from a man over 45 who received an inactivated influenza vaccine. Donor details come from another sample of the same person, matched by shared clones. Material: CD4+ T cells sorted from PBMCs, obtained 11 to 12 days after vaccination. This receptor chain uses TRBV4-3 and TRBJ2-5, with the D gene not confidently named. CDR3 sequence: CASSQEPYGETQYF. The DNA is TGCGCCAGCAGCCAAGAACCCTATGGGGAGACCCAGTACTTC.